This entry lists 15 T cell receptor beta chains sequenced from one sample in a study of T cells in women clearing cervical HPV infection. The protocol was immunoSEQ multiplex PCR, while the TCRdb copy is restricted to in-frame clones and leaves out a portion. Reported are roughly 19,000 clones; the ten largest clones contain roughly 6.3%. Sequencing was performed on blood buffy coat. The receptors were gathered from a woman aged 18-70 years with a cervical HPV16 infection that either progressed to CIN3+ or cleared (not recorded which).

With regard to this clone: The read is 3 residues too short to cover the CDR3 end, so that end is filled in from the germline J gene. The chain carries TRBV20-1 and TRBJ1-5; weak D call: TRBD1 (6 bases). Germline CDR1 DFQATT, CDR2 SNEGSKA (reference sequence). This CDR3 is 12 amino acids long. V dropped 3 bases and J dropped 7 bases, with 10 bases sitting between them. The DNA read from the CDR3 is TGCAGTGCTAGTTCAGGGGAACAGCCC. Translating gives CSASSGEQP. Given in full, the CDR3 is CSASSGEQPQHF.

Comments on this clone: The read stops 3 residues short of the end of the CDR3; the missing end is completed from the germline J gene. V usage is TRBV20-1 and J usage is TRBJ2-7; TRBD2 might be the D (6 bases). The CDR3 runs 12 residues. Germline CDR1 is DFQATT and CDR2 is SNEGSKA (reference sequence). Trimming left V 4 bases short and J 5 bases short, with 12 bases between. CDR3 protein: CSATSASDEQYF. The sequenced CDR3 bases are TGCAGTGCTACTAGCGCGAGCGACGAG.

Regarding this clone: Sequencing ends 3 residues short of the CDR3 end; the germline J gene provides the rest. V usage is TRBV29-1 and J usage is TRBJ2-1; D unresolved. The CDR3 consists of 12 residues. Germline CDR1 is SQVTM and CDR2 is ANQGSEA. V shed 7 bases and J shed 9 bases, with 16 bases lying between them. Partial CDR3 DNA: TGCAGCGCTACGCTAGGCCTAGTTGAG. Protein product: CSATLGLVE. The entire CDR3 is CSATLGLVEQFF.

By frequency, this clone is medium-sized (0.01 to 0.1%). The read terminates 3 residues before the CDR3 end, so the remaining end is supplied by the germline J gene. This rearrangement joins TRBV7-9 to TRBJ1-1, with D possibly matching TRBD1 (5 bases). The CDR3 has 13 amino acids. Germline V gene data show CDR1 as SEHNR and CDR2 as FQNEAQ (reference sequence). V dropped 7 bases and J dropped 1 base, with 10 bases sitting between them. The CDR3 bases that were read are TGTGCCAGCATCCGACAGACGAACACTGAA. Translated, it gives CASIRQTNTE. The whole CDR3 protein reads CASIRQTNTEAFF.

On this clone: The read comes to an end 3 residues before the CDR3 does, leaving the germline J gene to fill in the end. This rearrangement joins TRBV27 to TRBJ2-5, with 7 positions matching TRBD1. Germline V gene lookup returns CDR1 MNHEY and CDR2 SMNVEV (reference sequence). CDR3 length: 15 residues. The trim removed 1 base at V and 5 bases at J, leaving 7 bases unmatched. CDR3 DNA, as far as it was read: TGTGCCAGCAGTTTATATAGGGGGCGGTGGGAGACC. It encodes CASSLYRGRWET. The complete CDR3 protein is CASSLYRGRWETQYF.

Regarding this clone: The read ends 3 residues early relative to the CDR3; the germline J gene fills the gap. This chain joins TRBV20-1 and TRBJ2-5, with TRBD2 identical over 12 bases. The trim removed 4 bases at V and 2 bases at J, leaving 8 bases unmatched. The CDR3 totals 16 residues. The germline V gene encodes CDR1 DFQATT and CDR2 SNEGSKA (reference sequence). The DNA read from the CDR3 is TGCAGTGCTAACGAGGGACTAGCGGGCTTTCAAGAGACC. This sequence encodes CSANEGLAGFQET. The full CDR3 reads CSANEGLAGFQETQYF.

With regard to this clone: Read data end 3 residues before the CDR3 end; the end is taken from the germline J gene. The genes are TRBV2 and TRBJ1-1; D is possibly TRBD1 (5 bases). The germline CDR1 and CDR2 sequences are SNHLY and FYNNEI. The CDR3 covers 11 residues. V lost 8 bases and J lost 5, with 9 bases in between. CDR3 sequence: CASQGLTEAFF. The CDR3 DNA, read in part, is TGTGCCAGCCAGGGTTTAACTGAA. The variable domain in full, completed from reference TRBV2 and TRBJ1-1, reads EPEVTQTPSHQVTQMGQEVILRCVPISNHLYFYWYRQILGQKVEFLVSFYNNEISEKSEIFDDQFSVERPDGSNFTLKIRSTKLEDSAMYFCASQGLTEAFFGQGTRLTVV.

The CDR3 bases that were read are TGCGCCAGCAGCTTAGAACTATCCAACGGGGAG. This translates into CASSLELSNGE. Given in full, the CDR3 is CASSLELSNGELFF. The gene calls are TRBV5-1 and TRBJ2-2; D unresolved. The read falls 3 residues short of the CDR3 end, and the missing part is taken from the germline J gene. CDR1 and CDR2 (germline): SGHRS, YFSETQ. V was shortened by 2 bases and J by 7 bases, with 12 bases between the two germline ends. This CDR3 region has 14 residues.

A word on this clone: An end of the junction differs from the germline gene, which may be a read error. The read stops 3 residues short of the end of the CDR3; the missing end is completed from the germline J gene. This chain uses TRBV6-2 or TRBV6-3 with TRBJ2-1; D is uncertain. The CDR3 extends over 12 amino acids. CDR1 is MNHEY, CDR2 SVGEGT, per germline. The CDR3 is CASSYSSHEQFF. The part of the CDR3 DNA that was read is TGTGCCAGCAGCTACTCCAGTCATGAG.

Comments on this clone: The read terminates 3 residues before the CDR3 end, so the remaining end is supplied by the germline J gene. V usage is TRBV19 and J usage is TRBJ2-4; 12 bases are shared with TRBD2. The V gene end was trimmed by 5 bases and the J gene end by 3 bases; junction bases not matched to a gene: 5. CDR3 length equals 16 residues. The germline V gene has CDR1 LNHDA and CDR2 SQIVND (reference sequence). CDR3 protein: CASSLTSGSGKNIQYF. CDR3 DNA, as far as it was read: TGTGCCAGTAGTCTGACTAGCGGGAGTGGCAAAAACATT.

About this clone itself: The read terminates 3 residues ahead of where the CDR3 ends, so the germline J gene completes it. The chain is built from TRBV20-1 and TRBJ1-2; maybe TRBD1 (5 bases). Trimming cost V 5 bases and J 1 base, with 14 bases left between them. This CDR3 is built from 14 residues. Germline CDR1 and CDR2: DFQATT and SNEGSKA (reference sequence). The sequenced part of the CDR3 DNA is TGCAGTGCTCAAGGATCACAGGATAACTATGGC. This gives the protein CSAQGSQDNYG. The full CDR3 reads CSAQGSQDNYGYTF.

A word on this clone: The CDR3 end falls 3 residues outside the read, so it is completed with the germline J gene. V usage is TRBV7-2 and J usage is TRBJ1-1; 7 bases agree with TRBD1. This CDR3 region has 15 residues. The V and J ends lost 1 base and 5 bases, in that order; junction bases with no gene match: 7. Germline-derived CDR1 and CDR2 are SGHTA and FQGNSA. CDR3 bases read: TGTGCCAGCAGCTTAGTGGGCAGGGGGGATACTGAA. Its protein is CASSLVGRGDTE. The full CDR3 reads CASSLVGRGDTEAFF.

Points on this clone: Sequence at one end of the junction differs from germline and may be a read error. From the germline J gene comes the end of the CDR3, since the read stops 3 residues before it. The chain joins TRBV18 to TRBJ2-3; D call uncertain. This CDR3 has 13 residues. In germline, CDR1 is KGHSH, CDR2 LQKENI. The DNA read from the CDR3 is TGTGCCAGCTCGCCACCGAGCACAGATGCG. It specifies CASSPPSTDA. The entire CDR3 reads CASSPPSTDAQYF.

A remark on this clone: The CDR3 goes on 3 residues after the read ends, and that part is filled in from the germline J gene. V usage is TRBV18 and J usage is TRBJ1-5; D remains ambiguous. CDR3 size: 17 residues. Deletions cut 3 bases from V and 5 bases from J, with 20 bases between. Germline CDR1 KGHSH, CDR2 LQKENI. The CDR3 DNA, read in part, is TGTGCCAGCTCACCTGGGTCTCCGCGGGGTATTGATCAGCCC. Translation: CASSPGSPRGIDQP. The whole CDR3 region reads CASSPGSPRGIDQPQHF.

Remarks on this clone: The CDR3 is cut off 3 residues early in the read; its end comes from the germline J gene. The chain couples TRBV19 to TRBJ2-3, with D perhaps matching TRBD2 (5 bases). This CDR3 contains 13 residues. Germline assignment: CDR1 LNHDA and CDR2 SQIVND (reference sequence). This CDR3 is CASSISSLETQYF. CDR3 bases read: TGTGCCAGTAGTATTAGTTCACTAGAGACG.